Shown below are 19 T cell receptor beta chains from a single sample sequenced in a study of blood T cell repertoires in COVID-19 (dated by TCRdb to the early 2020s). Library creation used the immunoSEQ multiplex PCR assay. The table comes from immuneACCESS by way of TCRdb, which keeps in-frame sequences with V and J called. Part of the clones is missing from these tables; in studies checked, under half for an unresolved V gene and the rest for unknown reasons. This sample has around 190,000 clones in its table, and about 86% of those were observed once. The ten largest clones represent 7.5% to 10% of the sample. The specimen was peripheral blood. The receptors were gathered from a man in his forties or fifties with active or convalescent COVID-19.

The chain recombines TRBV7-3 with TRBJ2-7, with 10 positions matching TRBD1. The CDR3 length is 13 residues. Germline V lookup: CDR1 SGHTA, CDR2 FQGTGA. V lost 5 bases to trimming and J lost 5 bases; unmatched junction nucleotides: 3. CDR3 sequence (DNA): TGTGCCAGCAGCCTCGGGACAGGGGACGAGCAGTACTTC. Its protein is CASSLGTGDEQYF.

V is TRBV3-1 (or the pseudogene TRBV3-2) and J is TRBJ2-1; D unclear. CDR3 length: 13 amino acids. Germline V lookup: CDR1 LGHDT, CDR2 YNNKEL (reference sequence). V dropped 3 bases and J dropped 5 bases, with 8 bases sitting between them. The CDR3 nucleotides read TGTGCCAGCAGCCAGATGAGAAACAATGAGCAGTTCTTC. Translating it yields CASSQMRNNEQFF.

V gene TRBV28 combines with J gene TRBJ2-7; 7 positions match TRBD1. The length of the CDR3 is 13 residues. The trim removed 2 bases at V and 6 bases at J, leaving 4 bases unmatched. Germline V gives CDR1 MDHEN, CDR2 SYDVKM. For the CDR3, the DNA is TGTGCCAGCAGTTTACCAGGGGGTAGCGAGCAGTACTTC. Translation: CASSLPGGSEQYF.

The CDR3 DNA reads as TGTGCCAGCAGTCCGACGACAGGGCTGCCCCAGCATTTT. Residues: CASSPTTGLPQHF. The V call is TRBV2, the J call TRBJ1-5; 7 nucleotides match TRBD1. V was pared by 5 bases and J by 9 bases, with 7 bases of the junction left unmatched. The length of the CDR3 is 13 residues. Germline V gives CDR1 SNHLY, CDR2 FYNNEI.

The genes are TRBV21-1 and TRBJ1-6. TRBV21-1 is marked as a pseudogene. The CDR3 contains 16 residues. CDR3: CARGLLPTGLNSPLHF. The CDR3 DNA sequence: TGTGCCAGGGGTCTCCTCCCGACTGGGTTGAATTCACCCCTCCACTTT.

The table lists this clone with a few counts. The chain links TRBV12-3 or TRBV12-4 to TRBJ1-2; no clear D gene. The CDR3 runs to 13 residues. Trimming cost V 5 bases and J 5 bases, with 12 bases left between them. The CDR3 DNA sequence: TGTGCCAGCAGTAAAACAGATTCTTATGGCTACACCTTC. Its protein is CASSKTDSYGYTF.

This chain uses TRBV10-3 with TRBJ1-1, with 8 nucleotides matching TRBD1. The length of the CDR3 is 16 residues. V dropped 3 bases and J dropped 3; count of bases not matched to a gene: 9. Looked up from germline, CDR1 is ENHRY and CDR2 is SYGVKD. Here the CDR3 reads CAISDPGGASDTEAFF. In DNA form, the CDR3 reads TGTGCCATCAGTGACCCAGGGGGCGCGTCAGACACTGAAGCTTTCTTT.

This clone was observed a single time. The chain uses TRBV20-1 and TRBJ1-2; TRBD1 agrees at 7 bases. J lost 10 bases, V lost 6 bases, and 8 bases had no gene match. The length of the CDR3 is 11 residues. Germline V CDR1 and CDR2: DFQATT, SNEGSKA (reference sequence). The CDR3 here is CSATDREVYTF. The CDR3 DNA sequence: TGCAGTGCGACTGACAGGGAGGTCTACACCTTC.

This clone has a single count. The J gene is TRBJ1-3, the V gene TRBV7-6; no reliable D call. The CDR3 consists of 15 residues. The germline gives CDR1 SGHVS, CDR2 FNYEAQ. Trimming took off 5 bases at V and 2 bases at J, with 13 bases between the two ends. CDR3 in DNA: TGTGCCAGCAGCACACAAACAGATCCTGGAAACACCATATATTTT. Translated: CASSTQTDPGNTIYF.

The gene calls are TRBV6-5 and TRBJ1-2; D remains unclear. Germline V gene data show CDR1 as MNHEY and CDR2 as SVGAGI. The CDR3 sequence is 15 residues long. V shed 5 bases and J shed 0 bases, with 13 bases lying between them. The CDR3 nucleotides read TGTGCCAGCAGTACTCAGCGAATAGCTAACTATGGCTACACCTTC. Translation gives CASSTQRIANYGYTF.

This chain links TRBV29-1 with TRBJ1-1; no firm D call. V was clipped by 6 bases and J by 1 base, with 18 bases between them. The CDR3 extends over 15 amino acids. Germline V gene sequence: CDR1 SQVTM, CDR2 ANQGSEA. The CDR3 region is CSVLGPLGSNTEAFF. CDR3 nucleotides: TGCAGCGTCCTGGGTCCCCTGGGCTCGAACACTGAAGCTTTCTTT.

CDR3 DNA sequence: TGCGCCAGCAGCCTCCGGGACAGTATTGACAAACTGTTTTTT. The encoded protein is CASSLRDSIDKLFF. The chain joins TRBV4-1 to TRBJ1-4; 7 bases line up with TRBD1. There are 14 residues in the CDR3. After removal of 4 bases from V and 11 bases from J, the junction contained 10 bases not matched to a gene. Per germline, CDR1 MGHRA and CDR2 YSYEKL.

V and J are TRBV7-2 and TRBJ1-1, with a tentative D call TRBD1 (6 bases). There are 14 residues in the CDR3. Trimming shortened V by 5 bases and J by 1 base, and 11 bases separated the two germline ends. Germline CDR1 reads SGHTA; CDR2 reads FQGNSA. CDR3 sequence reads: CASSIGQTNTEAFF. CDR3 sequence (DNA): TGTGCCAGCAGCATAGGACAGACGAACACTGAAGCTTTCTTT.

The chain has TRBV10-3 and TRBJ2-3, with TRBD2 matching over 12 bases. The germline V gene encodes CDR1 ENHRY and CDR2 SYGVKD. V gave up 3 bases and J gave up 6 bases; unmatched junction bases: 4. This CDR3 contains 15 residues. In DNA form, the CDR3 reads TGTGCCATCAGTGAATTAACTAGCGGGGGGGATACGCAGTATTTT. As protein: CAISELTSGGDTQYF.

V usage is TRBV5-1 and J usage is TRBJ2-2; 11 nucleotides agree with TRBD2. The CDR3 spans 17 residues. Germline values: CDR1 SGHRS, CDR2 YFSETQ. Germline trimming cut 4 bases from V and 3 bases from J; bases unmatched to any gene: 8. The chain's CDR3 is CASSLGRGLADTGELFF. CDR3 nucleotide sequence: TGCGCCAGCAGCCTGGGGCGGGGACTAGCGGACACCGGGGAGCTGTTTTTT.

The V and J genes are TRBV25-1 and TRBJ1-5; TRBD1 is a possible D gene (5 bases). Germline CDR1 MGHDK, CDR2 SYGVNS. The CDR3 totals 14 residues. The V gene lost 1 base and the J gene lost 3 bases, with 7 bases spanning the gap. The CDR3 region has the DNA TGTGCCAGCAGTGAATGGGGCAACAATCAGCCCCAGCATTTT. Translating it yields CASSEWGNNQPQHF.

This chain joins TRBV7-9 and TRBJ1-4; D remains unclear. Trimming shortened V by 4 bases and J by 8 bases, and 11 bases separated the two germline ends. The CDR3 contains 13 residues. Germline CDR1 is SEHNR and CDR2 is FQNEAQ (reference sequence). The DNA for the CDR3 is TGTGCCAGCAGCTCCGGGTGGTCGGAAAAACTGTTTTTT. Translating it yields CASSSGWSEKLFF.

V and J are TRBV2 and TRBJ2-2, with TRBD1 identical over 7 bases. The CDR3 loop spans 13 amino acids. The germline gives CDR1 SNHLY, CDR2 FYNNEI. After removal of 8 bases from V and 4 bases from J, the junction contained 4 bases not matched to a gene. CDR3 loop: CASGPGGTGELFF. The CDR3 DNA reads as TGTGCCAGCGGACCAGGGGGCACCGGGGAGCTGTTTTTT.

J is TRBJ1-6 and V is TRBV30, with TRBD1 matching over 11 bases. J was trimmed by 9 bases and V by 5 bases; bases with no gene match: 3. CDR1 and CDR2 from the germline V gene are GTSNPN and SVGIG (reference sequence). The length of the CDR3 is 13 residues. In DNA form, the CDR3 reads TGTGCCTGGGACGGGACAGGGGGTTCACCCCTCCACTTT. Protein product: CAWDGTGGSPLHF.